This TCR beta chain was captured in a study of blood T cell repertoires in COVID-19. On the study more broadly: PBMCs, B-cell-depleted T cells, or T cells were the source of the cDNA or gDNA that made up the material.

The CDR3 runs 16 residues. J lost 5 bases, V lost 7 bases, and 11 bases had no gene match. Germline values: CDR1 LNHDA, CDR2 SQIVND (reference sequence). How the authors handled the data: It was from reference gene primer amplification that nucleated cell counts were estimated. The method was immunoSEQ multiplex PCR; TCRdb's version includes in-frame clones alone and lacks a portion of them. Clone size and V and J calls were adopted from that table, with D and trimming inferred from the DNA. The sample lists some 80,000 clones; 65% to 85% were seen once. This sequence was found in a man aged 50 to 60 with acute or convalescent COVID-19. This chain links TRBV19 with TRBJ2-2; the match to TRBD2 covers 9 bases. The sequenced sample consisted of peripheral blood. This CDR3 is CASNKAGGPVTGELFF. The CDR3, as DNA: TGTGCCAGTAATAAGGCGGGAGGGCCAGTAACCGGGGAGCTGTTTTTT.